This section outlines one T cell receptor beta chain sequence together with its context. Its target antigen remains unknown. Compared with germline, one end of the junction differs, possibly owing to a read error. This entry is derived from a study of blood T cell repertoires in COVID-19 (dated by TCRdb to the early 2020s). In terms of the full investigation: Collaborator samples came from the United States, Italy and Spain and covered acute and convalescent phases of COVID-19. A freely available public database, intended as a resource for researchers studying the immune response to SARS-CoV-2, is where the repertoires were released. The sample metadata nearly always contained a de-identified subject ID, COVID-19 status, age in years and sex. HLA class I and class II types, where available, came from metadata supplied by the sample provider rather than from assay-based typing. The material from the prospective study consisted of cDNA or gDNA derived from T cells, B-cell-depleted T cells, or PBMCs. The samples were drawn from the first 160 participants of the ongoing ImmuneRACE study and from more than 1,000 subjects provided by 6 global collaborators. Deeply sampled blood TCRbeta repertoires from subjects exposed to, actively infected with, or recovered from COVID-19 were included in the dataset. What the work shows at the level of the full study, not this receptor alone: The amount of clinical and demographic metadata varied by source and participant and was provided uncurated.

TCRbeta CDR3 regions were amplified from genomic DNA using the immunoSEQ Assay, a bias-controlled multiplex PCR. Per the original workflow: The number of nucleated cells in each sample was estimated from the amplification of reference gene primers within the assay. To quantify the absolute abundance of each unique TCRbeta CDR3 rearrangement, sequence reads were collapsed and filtered. Productive Simpson clonality was computed per sample as the square root of Simpson's diversity index over productive rearrangements. The source is immuneACCESS, and TCRdb retained only in-frame sequences with V and J called. Part of the clones is not carried over; for the studies checked, unresolved V genes explain less than half of this, and the remainder is unexplained. D and trimming were read from the DNA, whereas the V and J calls and clone size are those reported in that table. This sample has over 200,000 clones in its table, and 89% of those were observed once. The ten top clones hold about 6.5% of the sample.

The CDR3 starts with the cysteine, ends with the phenylalanine, and has 16 residues. Only the CDR3 DNA stays, 48 bases, in frame from base 1. For CDR1 and CDR2, the germline V gene (reference sequence) lists SSHAT and FNYEAQ. A second Seattle source provided samples from volunteer blood donors who had recovered from COVID-19. Whole blood was collected in K2EDTA tubes by collaborating institutions according to the institutions' own protocols. Collaborator samples were shipped for TCRbeta analysis as frozen whole blood, isolated PBMCs, or DNA extracted from either sample type. The sequence came from a man aged 55 to 69 who had recovered from COVID-19. The chain employs TRBV7-7 and TRBJ2-1; the D call is possibly TRBD1 or TRBD2, each sharing 5 bases. What was sequenced was peripheral blood. The DNA sequence is given as TGTGCTAGCAGCTTAGCGCTAGGGGCGTCCTACAATGAGCAGTTCTTC. This codes for CASSLALGASYNEQFF. With all but the CDR3 taken from the reference TRBV7-7 and TRBJ2-1 genes, the full variable domain is: GAGVSQSPRYKVTKRGQDVTLRCDPISSHATLYWYQQALGQGPEFLTYFNYEAQPDKSGLPSDRFSAERPEGSISTLTIQRTEQRDSAMYRCASSLALGASYNEQFFGPGTRLTVL.